Reported below is one T cell receptor beta chain. Its antigen remains unidentified. This record belongs to a study of cytomegalovirus exposure and HLA in healthy donors. Findings and limits, study-wide: Beyond CMV serostatus, there was no information to go on about immune exposure. Diagnosis of cytomegalovirus status made by the classifier reportedly showed high specificity and sensitivity. Reportedly, HLA-A and HLA-B alleles of most subjects were accurately predicted from TCR beta.

Use of 60 Vbeta and 13 Jbeta primers characterized the PCR. The repertoire was sequenced with immunoSEQ multiplex PCR; TCRdb's copy has only in-frame clones and lacks some. Found here are more than 150,000 clones, about four fifths of them singletons; the top ten hold less than 2%. Germline values: CDR1 LNHDA, CDR2 SQIVND (reference sequence). The V and J ends lost 1 base and 1 base respectively, with 7 bases between them. CDR3 length equals 15 residues. The sequenced material came from PBMCs. V gene TRBV19 combines with J gene TRBJ1-4, with D maybe TRBD1 (6 bases). This TCR was sampled from a woman aged 25 to 39 in good health and CMV-seronegative. CDR3 residues: CASSIGGLTNEKLFF. In DNA, the CDR3 is TGTGCCAGTAGTATAGGGGGGCTAACTAATGAAAAACTGTTTTTT.